Sequencing of this T cell receptor beta chain was carried out in a study of regulatory T cells in long-lasting Graves disease. Study-level information: Graves' disease counted as persistent after over 5 years of antithyroid drugs with positive TSH receptor antibodies.

Researchers made TCR beta libraries by using iRepertoire HTBI primers and running Arm-PCR on CDR3 regions. In TCRdb, the multiplex PCR reads were re-called with MiXCR into one record per CDR3 protein. The table records roughly 300,000 distinct CDR3 sequences, about 20% of them present only once. Study results and caveats: Lower TCR diversity was seen in persistent Graves' patients than in newly diagnosed ones. What was studied was peripheral blood only, and not thyroid tissue.

Note on this clonotype: Its antigen is unidentified.

Stated time point: persistent/refractory GD, antithyroid drugs over 5 years with positive TRAb. The TCR library was made from RNA extracted from PBMCs. The CDR3 is 15 residues long. V was pared by 0 bases and J by 3 bases, with 4 bases of the junction left unmatched. CDR1 is SGDLS, CDR2 YYNGEE, per germline. The chain links TRBV9 to TRBJ2-7; 9 nucleotides align to TRBD2. The sequencing here drew on peripheral blood mononuclear cells (PBMCs), taken when the disease was refractory, from a patient treated with antithyroid drugs. The clonotype comes from a female donor with Graves disease. The CDR3 protein is CASSVGTSARYEQYF. DNA for the CDR3: TGTGCCAGCAGCGTAGGGACTAGCGCACGCTACGAGCAGTACTTC.